The present T cell receptor beta chain was sequenced within a study of shared clonotypes between healthy human individuals. Points from the study as a whole: Estimated richness was generally greater in naive than memory subsets.

In regard to this clone: As yet, its antigen is unknown.

The V gene's germline CDR1 is SQVTM and CDR2 ANQGSEA. The CDR3 consists of 13 residues. V lost 2 bases, J lost 7 bases, and 4 bases stayed unmatched. The donor cohort consisted entirely of Caucasian adults residing in Nashville, Tennessee. Genomic DNA of every subset was divided equally among multiple immunoSEQ plates. The table came from immunoSEQ multiplex PCR; TCRdb's copy has only in-frame clones and leaves some out. The sample carries about 1.5 million clones, approximately 96% recorded once. Sequencing input: naive CD4+ T cells sorted from blood. Stated subset: CD45RA+ positively selected. This rearrangement joins TRBV29-1 to TRBJ2-1; 8 bases map to TRBD2. The origin of this receptor is a man under 40 in good health. For the CDR3, the DNA is TGCAGCGTTGAAAGGGGACTAGTAAATGAGCAGTTCTTC. Translating it yields CSVERGLVNEQFF.